Listed below are T cell receptor beta chains from one sample, sequenced in a study of cytomegalovirus exposure and HLA in healthy donors. Data came from immunoSEQ multiplex PCR; TCRdb stores just in-frame clones and leaves some out. The table lists 150,000 to 200,000 clones, roughly 83% of them singletons, with approximately 0.26% in the top ten. Sequenced material: PBMCs. The source is a boy younger than 18 in good health and CMV-seronegative. Both conserved end residues are part of each CDR3. The order of the fields is J gene, clone size, D gene, V gene, CDR3 protein, CDR3 DNA. The D gene is left open where the match is weak. Only some rows state a clone size, as once, few, many or a class for expanded clones.

TRBJ1-2 | NA | NA | TRBV12-2 | CASRLGVRQGVSRYGYTF | TGTGCAAGTCGCTTAGGGGTCCGTCAGGGGGTCAGCCGCTATGGCTACACCTTC
TRBJ1-1 | NA | NA | TRBV7-3 | CASSYDRLHTEAFF | TGTGCCAGCAGCTACGACAGGCTCCACACTGAAGCTTTCTTT
TRBJ1-5 | NA | NA | TRBV7-9 | CSSSWGGNQPQHF | TGTTCCAGCAGCTGGGGGGGAAATCAGCCCCAGCATTTT
TRBJ2-2 | NA | TRBD2 | TRBV29-1 | CSVQREATGELFF | TGCAGCGTCCAGCGGGAGGCCACCGGGGAGCTGTTTTTT
TRBJ2-1 | NA | TRBD2 | TRBV27 | CASSSTSGRANEQFF | TGTGCCAGCAGTTCGACTAGCGGGAGGGCCAATGAGCAGTTCTTC
TRBJ2-7 | NA | TRBD1 | TRBV6-1 | CASSIQTGVQVEQYF | TGTGCCAGCAGTATACAGACAGGGGTGCAGGTCGAGCAGTACTTC
TRBJ1-2 | NA | NA | TRBV5-6 | CASSLLGSNYGYTF | TGTGCCAGCAGCTTGCTAGGGAGTAACTATGGCTACACCTTC
TRBJ2-1 | NA | TRBD2 | TRBV29-1 | CSFRTSGFDEQFF | TGCAGCTTCAGGACTAGCGGGTTCGATGAGCAGTTCTTC
TRBJ2-7 | NA | NA | TRBV29-1 | CSVLASLEQYF | TGCAGCGTCCTCGCTAGCCTCGAGCAGTACTTC
TRBJ2-2 | once | NA | TRBV7-3 | CASSSTGTAYTGELFF | TGTGCCAGCAGCTCAACCGGGACTGCTTATACCGGGGAGCTGTTTTTT
TRBJ2-1 | once | NA | TRBV29-1 | CSTARENEQFF | TGCAGCACCGCCCGGGAGAATGAGCAGTTCTTC
TRBJ2-7 | NA | NA | TRBV7-2 | CASSLAFRGGTYEQYF | TGTGCCAGCAGCTTAGCGTTTAGGGGAGGTACCTACGAGCAGTACTTC
TRBJ2-7 | NA | NA | TRBV6-5 | CASSSARQRSSYEQYF | TGTGCCAGCAGTTCCGCCCGACAGCGTAGCTCCTACGAGCAGTACTTC
TRBJ2-3 | NA | TRBD2 | TRBV5-1 | CASSWTGLAEGTQYF | TGCGCCAGCAGTTGGACCGGACTAGCGGAAGGTACGCAGTATTTT
TRBJ2-5 | NA | TRBD1 | TRBV28 | CASSFWTGQETQYF | TGTGCCAGCAGTTTCTGGACAGGCCAAGAGACCCAGTACTTC
TRBJ2-7 | NA | NA | TRBV5-1 | CASSPVAEGEQYF | TGCGCCAGCAGCCCCGTAGCGGAAGGCGAGCAGTACTTC
TRBJ2-6 | NA | NA | TRBV9 | CASSGSSGANVLTF | TGTGCCAGCAGCGGTAGCTCTGGGGCCAACGTCCTGACTTTC
TRBJ2-7 | once | NA | TRBV5-4 | CAIRYTLDWLFEQYF | TGTGCCATCAGGTACACTCTGGACTGGCTTTTTGAGCAGTACTTC
TRBJ1-2 | NA | NA | TRBV18 | CASSTGSPYGYTF | TGTGCCAGCTCAACAGGTTCCCCCTATGGCTACACCTTC